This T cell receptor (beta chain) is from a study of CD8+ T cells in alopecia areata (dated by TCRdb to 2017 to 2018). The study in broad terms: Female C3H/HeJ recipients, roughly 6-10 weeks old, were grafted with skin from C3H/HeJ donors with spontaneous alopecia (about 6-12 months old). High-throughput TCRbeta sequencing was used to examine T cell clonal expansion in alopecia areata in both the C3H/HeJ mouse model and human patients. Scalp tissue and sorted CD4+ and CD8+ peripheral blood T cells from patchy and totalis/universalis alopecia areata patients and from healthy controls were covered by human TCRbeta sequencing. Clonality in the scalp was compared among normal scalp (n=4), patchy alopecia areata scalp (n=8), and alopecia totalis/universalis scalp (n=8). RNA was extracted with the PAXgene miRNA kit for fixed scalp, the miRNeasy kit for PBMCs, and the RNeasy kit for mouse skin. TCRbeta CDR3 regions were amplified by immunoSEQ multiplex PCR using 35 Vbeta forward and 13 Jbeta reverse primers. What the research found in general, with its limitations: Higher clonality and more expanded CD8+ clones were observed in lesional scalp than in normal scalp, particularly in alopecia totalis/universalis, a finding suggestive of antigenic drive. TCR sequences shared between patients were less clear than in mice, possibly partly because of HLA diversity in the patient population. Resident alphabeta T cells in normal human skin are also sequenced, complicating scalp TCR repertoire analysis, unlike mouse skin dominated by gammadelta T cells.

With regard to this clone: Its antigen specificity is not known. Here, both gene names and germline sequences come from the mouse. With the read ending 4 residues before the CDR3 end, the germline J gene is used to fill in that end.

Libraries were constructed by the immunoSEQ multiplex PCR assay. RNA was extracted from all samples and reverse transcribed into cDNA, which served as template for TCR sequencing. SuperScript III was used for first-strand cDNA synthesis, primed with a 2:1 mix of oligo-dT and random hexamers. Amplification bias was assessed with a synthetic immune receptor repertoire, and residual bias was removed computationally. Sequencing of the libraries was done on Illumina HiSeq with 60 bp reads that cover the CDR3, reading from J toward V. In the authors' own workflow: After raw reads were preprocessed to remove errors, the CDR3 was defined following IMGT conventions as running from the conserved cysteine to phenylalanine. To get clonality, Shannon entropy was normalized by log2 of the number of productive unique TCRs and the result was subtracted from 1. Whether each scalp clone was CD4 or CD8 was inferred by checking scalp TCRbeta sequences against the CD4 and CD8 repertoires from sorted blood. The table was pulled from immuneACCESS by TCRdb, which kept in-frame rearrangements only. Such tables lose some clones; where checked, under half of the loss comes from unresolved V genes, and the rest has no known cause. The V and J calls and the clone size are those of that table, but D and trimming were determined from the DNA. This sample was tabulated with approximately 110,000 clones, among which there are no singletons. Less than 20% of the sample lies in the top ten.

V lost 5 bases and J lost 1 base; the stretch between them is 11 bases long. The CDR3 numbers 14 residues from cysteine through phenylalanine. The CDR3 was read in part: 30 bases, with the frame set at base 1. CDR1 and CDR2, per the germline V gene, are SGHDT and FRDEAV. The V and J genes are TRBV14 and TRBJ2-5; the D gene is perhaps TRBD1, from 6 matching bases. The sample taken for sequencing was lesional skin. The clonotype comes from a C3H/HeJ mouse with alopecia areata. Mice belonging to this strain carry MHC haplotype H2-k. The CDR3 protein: CASSRTGYQDTQYF. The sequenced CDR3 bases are TGTGCCAGCAGCCGAACAGGGTACCAAGAC.